A single sample gave rise to the 22 T cell receptor beta chains below, sequenced in a study of T cell repertoires in cytomegalovirus infection. Their target antigens are unknown. From the reads, TCRdb called clonotypes with MiXCR, one entry per CDR3 protein. The repertoire holds about 700,000 distinct CDR3 sequences, around 35% seen once, with 15% to 20% in the top ten. This specimen was cultured PBMCs, taken from culture after CMV antigen stimulation. The receptors derive from a human donor in good health (CMV status not recorded). Some clones in this sample may be carry-over from other donors' samples.

This clonotype was found a few times. Its ends do not fully match the called genes, so a read error is possible. The V call is TRBV7-6, the J call TRBJ2-1; D is possibly TRBD1 or TRBD2 (5 bases each). The germline V gene encodes CDR1 SGHVS and CDR2 FNYEAQ. The CDR3 is 12 amino acids. The DNA for the CDR3 is TGTGCCAGCAGCCCACAGGACTCCCGACCGATCTTC. This encodes CASSPQDSRPIF. The variable domain in full, with the rest retrieved from reference TRBV7-6 and TRBJ2-1, is GAGVSQSPRYKVTKRGQDVALRCDPISGHVSLYWYRQALGQGPEFLTYFNYEAQQDKSGLPNDRFSAERPEGSISTLTIQRTEQRDSAMYRCASSPQDSRPIFGPGTRLTVL.

This clonotype was found a few times. This sequence joins TRBV19 and TRBJ1-6; 7 positions agree with TRBD1. Germline CDR1 is LNHDA and CDR2 is SQIVND (reference sequence). V was clipped by 5 bases and J by 2 bases; unmatched bases: 12. The CDR3 loop spans 18 amino acids. Written as DNA, the CDR3 is TGTGCCAGTAGTGACCAGACAGGGCCTATGCCCTATAATTCACCCCTCCACTTT. It codes for CASSDQTGPMPYNSPLHF.

V gene TRBV12-3 or TRBV12-4 combines with J gene TRBJ1-3; D is ambiguous. CDR3 size: 15 residues. V gave up 6 bases and J gave up 0 bases, with 12 bases separating them. This CDR3 is CASSPDRSSGNTIYF. For the CDR3, the DNA is TGTGCCAGCAGCCCCGACCGCAGCTCTGGAAACACCATATATTTT.

The chain couples TRBV12-3 or TRBV12-4 to TRBJ1-5; D gene ambiguous. CDR3 length: 15 residues. Between the trimmed V and J ends, which lost 2 bases and 0 bases, there was a span of 8 bases. In DNA form, the CDR3 reads TGTGCCAGCAGTTTATACGGGAGTAGCAATCAGCCCCAGCATTTT. Translation: CASSLYGSSNQPQHF.

The rearrangement links TRBV7-9 to TRBJ2-1, with 7 bases lining up with TRBD1. The trim removed 8 bases at V and 3 bases at J, leaving 7 bases unmatched. Germline CDR1 and CDR2: SEHNR and FQNEAQ (reference sequence). The CDR3 is made up of 14 amino acids. CDR3 protein: CASLTGDSYNEQFF. CDR3 DNA: TGTGCCAGCCTAACCGGGGACAGCTACAATGAGCAGTTCTTC. Full variable domain (remainder filled in from reference TRBV7-9 and TRBJ2-1): DTGVSQNPRHKITKRGQNVTFRCDPISEHNRLYWYRQTLGQGPEFLTYFQNEAQLEKSRLLSDRFSAERPKGSFSTLEIQRTEQGDSAMYLCASLTGDSYNEQFFGPGTRLTVL.

This chain joins TRBV11-3 and TRBJ2-5, with 9 bases fitting TRBD2. CDR3 length equals 13 residues. Looked up from germline, CDR1 is SGHNT and CDR2 is YENEEA. V shed 5 bases and J 9 bases; nucleotides not matched to a gene: 7. The CDR3 protein is CASSQSGGRPQYF. The CDR3 nucleotides are TGTGCCAGCAGCCAAAGCGGGGGGAGGCCCCAGTACTTC.

This clonotype has ten or more counts. The rearrangement links TRBV7-6 to TRBJ2-1; 15 bases line up with TRBD2. Germline V CDR1 and CDR2: SGHVS, FNYEAQ. This CDR3 region has 17 residues. With 5 bases clipped from V and 6 bases from J, the junction kept 8 bases outside the gene matches. The CDR3 sequence is CASSPWTSGGGFNEQFF. The CDR3 DNA reads as TGTGCCAGCAGCCCTTGGACTAGCGGGGGGGGATTCAATGAGCAGTTCTTC.

This clonotype was observed a few times. This sequence joins TRBV10-3 and TRBJ2-5; 9 nucleotides agree with TRBD2. Germline trimming cut 8 bases from V and 4 bases from J; bases unmatched to any gene: 11. Germline CDR1 is ENHRY and CDR2 is SYGVKD. The CDR3 sequence is 15 residues long. The CDR3 bases are TGTGCCATCGGGCCGGCGGCGGGAGGGGGAGAGACCCAGTACTTC. Residues: CAIGPAAGGGETQYF.

This clonotype was detected ten times or more. J is TRBJ1-2 and V is TRBV4-1; 7 positions agree with TRBD1. The CDR3 runs to 17 residues. The V segment lost 1 base and the J segment 1 base; nucleotides outside the gene matches: 9. Germline-derived CDR1 and CDR2 are MGHRA and YSYEKL. The CDR3 region is CASSQGATGRGNYGYTF. Written as DNA, the CDR3 is TGCGCCAGCAGCCAAGGCGCGACAGGGCGGGGTAACTATGGCTACACCTTC.

V usage is TRBV7-9 and J usage is TRBJ1-2; 7 bases are a match to TRBD1. CDR3 length equals 14 residues. V shed 5 bases and J 8 bases; nucleotides not matched to a gene: 11. Germline V gives CDR1 SEHNR, CDR2 FQNEAQ (reference sequence). CDR3 sequence: CASSPQGISGGYTF. CDR3 in DNA: TGTGCCAGCAGCCCACAGGGGATATCGGGAGGCTACACCTTC.

The rearrangement links TRBV12-3 or TRBV12-4 to TRBJ1-2; 8 bases are a match to TRBD1. With V trimmed by 7 bases and J by 6 bases, 7 bases remained unmatched. CDR3 length: 13 amino acids. The DNA of the CDR3 is TGTGCCAGCAACGCAGGGGGCGCGGATGGCTACACCTTC. Translation gives CASNAGGADGYTF.

The chain combines TRBV29-1 with TRBJ2-3, with 8 bases identical to TRBD2. Germline-derived CDR1 and CDR2 are SQVTM and ANQGSEA. This CDR3 contains 13 residues. J gave up 5 bases and V 7 bases, and 8 bases lay outside the gene matches. The chain's CDR3 is CSAGAGEVDTQYF. The CDR3 nucleotides are TGCAGCGCAGGAGCGGGAGAAGTAGATACGCAGTATTTT.

The chain recombines TRBV28 with TRBJ1-1; D uncertain. The CDR3 is 14 residues long. Trimming stripped 2 bases from V and 11 bases from J, with 18 bases between. In germline, CDR1 is MDHEN, CDR2 SYDVKM. Here the CDR3 reads CASSLERRSLGAFF. The CDR3 nucleotides are TGTGCCAGCAGTTTAGAGCGGCGGTCGCTGGGGGCTTTCTTT.

This clonotype was seen a handful of times. V usage is TRBV20-1 and J usage is TRBJ2-7; D might be TRBD1 (6 bases). Germline V CDR1 and CDR2: DFQATT, SNEGSKA (reference sequence). The CDR3 has 13 amino acids. V dropped 2 bases and J dropped 3 bases, with 11 bases sitting between them. CDR3 bases: TGCAGTGCTAGACCAAAGGACAGCTACGAGCAGTACTTC. It specifies CSARPKDSYEQYF.

This clonotype has just a few counts. The V gene is TRBV28, the J gene TRBJ1-5; no reliable D call. In germline, CDR1 is MDHEN, CDR2 SYDVKM. V lost 6 bases and J 3 bases, leaving 6 bases between the germline ends. The CDR3 totals 12 residues. CDR3 region: CASRASNQPQHF. DNA for the CDR3: TGTGCCAGCAGGGCGTCCAATCAGCCCCAGCATTTT.

The rearrangement uses TRBV20-1 and TRBJ2-2, with D perhaps TRBD1 (6 bases). Trimming shortened V by 6 bases and J by 0 bases, and 14 bases separated the two germline ends. CDR1 is DFQATT and CDR2 is SNEGSKA in the germline V gene (reference sequence). The CDR3 is 15 amino acids. The CDR3 bases are TGCAGTGCCCGCCCCGACAGGACGAACACCGGGGAGCTGTTTTTT. Its translation is CSARPDRTNTGELFF.

This clonotype was detected only a few times. V is TRBV7-2 and J is TRBJ1-5; D call uncertain. Trimming stripped 4 bases from V and 10 bases from J, with 14 bases between. Per germline, CDR1 SGHTA and CDR2 FQGNSA. This CDR3 is 13 amino acids long. This chain's CDR3 is CASSSRTIGPQHF. CDR3 nucleotide sequence: TGTGCCAGCAGCTCCCGGACTATTGGACCCCAGCATTTT.

This clonotype was seen a few times. This chain uses TRBV4-2 with TRBJ2-2; 10 bases fit TRBD2. Per the germline V gene, CDR1 is LGHNA and CDR2 is YNFKEQ. The V segment lost 2 bases and the J segment 5 bases; nucleotides outside the gene matches: 2. This CDR3 is built from 15 residues. For the CDR3, the DNA is TGTGCCAGCAGCCAACTAGCGGGAGCAACCGGGGAGCTGTTTTTT. This gives the protein CASSQLAGATGELFF.

This clonotype was seen many times. The chain has TRBV7-2 and TRBJ2-5, with D hard to call. The CDR3 sequence is 14 residues long. Per germline, CDR1 SGHTA and CDR2 FQGNSA. The V and J ends lost 1 base and 5 bases respectively, with 11 bases between them. The DNA for the CDR3 is TGTGCCAGCAGCTTAGAGAGTGGACGGGAGACCCAGTACTTC. Its protein is CASSLESGRETQYF.

This clonotype has just a few counts. The chain employs TRBV7-2 and TRBJ2-2; D possibly corresponds to TRBD2 (5 bases). Germline loops: CDR1 SGHTA, CDR2 FQGNSA. The CDR3 contains 18 residues. Trimming pared 1 base from V and 6 bases from J, leaving 21 bases between. The CDR3 is CASSLVMDFLRLPGELFF. Written as DNA, the CDR3 is TGTGCCAGCAGCTTAGTCATGGACTTCCTTCGCCTGCCCGGGGAGCTGTTTTTT.

The CDR3 DNA sequence: TGTGCCTGGAGTAATAGTTTAGGAGAGACCCAGTACTTC. Protein: CAWSNSLGETQYF. The chain carries TRBV30 and TRBJ2-5; D unclear. V lost 2 bases and J lost 4, with 11 bases in between. The CDR3 loop spans 13 amino acids. Germline V gene data show CDR1 as GTSNPN and CDR2 as SVGIG (reference sequence).

The genes are TRBV20-1 and TRBJ2-1, with TRBD2 matching 9 bases. V shed 1 base, J shed 1 base, and the junction held 2 bases outside the gene matches. CDR1 is DFQATT, CDR2 SNEGSKA, per germline (reference sequence). CDR3 length: 15 amino acids. The DNA for the CDR3 is TGCAGTGCTAGAGGCAGCGGGAGGTCCTACAATGAGCAGTTCTTC. Its translation is CSARGSGRSYNEQFF.